Listed below are T cell receptor beta chains from one sample, sequenced in a study of long-term antiretroviral therapy in people with HIV. The repertoire was sequenced with immunoSEQ multiplex PCR; TCRdb's copy has only in-frame clones and lacks some. The table includes some 22,000 clones, around three quarters detected once. The specimen was unsorted PBMCs, collected 4.1 years after starting antiretroviral therapy. These receptors all stem from a woman aged 40 to 55 with HIV. Each CDR3 is given with its conserved first and last residue. D genes are given only for firm matches. Size tells how often a clone was seen (once, few, many) or the class of an expanded clone, and some rows leave it out.

TRBJ1-1,NA,NA,TRBV18,TGTGCCAGCTCCGGACGGGGGCGCGTTGAAGCTTTCTTT,CASSGRGRVEAFF
TRBJ1-4,NA,NA,TRBV11-3,TGTGCCAGCAGCTTAGAGCGGAATGAAAAACTGTTTTTT,CASSLERNEKLFF
TRBJ2-1,NA,NA,TRBV29-1,TGCAGCGTGCCCCTCGAGGTATCCGGTGAGCAGTTCTTC,CSVPLEVSGEQFF
TRBJ1-2,NA,TRBD1,TRBV6-5,TGTGCCAGCAGGGAGACAGGGACCTATGGCTACACCTTC,CASRETGTYGYTF
TRBJ2-2,NA,NA,TRBV5-1,TGCGCCAGCAGCCCAGTCGGAGGGTCCGGGGAGCTGTTTTTT,CASSPVGGSGELFF
TRBJ2-7,NA,NA,TRBV4-3,TGCGCCAGCAGCCAAGATTGGCCGGATTTTAACTACGAGCAGTACTTC,CASSQDWPDFNYEQYF
TRBJ2-2,NA,NA,TRBV6-4,TGTGCCAGCAGTGACTCTTTAGGGAGCGCCGGGGAGCTGTTTTTT,CASSDSLGSAGELFF
TRBJ1-4,few,NA,TRBV27,TGTGCCAGCAGTTTATATGGGGGTATAGGAGAAAAACTGTTTTTT,CASSLYGGIGEKLFF
TRBJ2-5,NA,NA,TRBV7-9,TGTGCCAGCAGCTTAGAGTCGGAGACCCAGTACTTC,CASSLESETQYF
TRBJ1-6,few,NA,TRBV27,TGTGCCAGCAGTCCAGCCCAAGATTCACCCCTCCACTTT,CASSPAQDSPLHF
TRBJ2-7,NA,TRBD1,TRBV19,TGTGCCAGTACCCGGTCGACAGGGCCTAGTTACTACGAGCAGTACTTC,CASTRSTGPSYYEQYF
TRBJ2-7,NA,NA,TRBV4-1,TGCGCCAGCAGCCAAAGGCTAGGGGAGCAGTACTTC,CASSQRLGEQYF
TRBJ1-3,NA,NA,TRBV9,TGTGCCAGCAGCGTAGGAGATGGAAACACCATATATTTT,CASSVGDGNTIYF
TRBJ2-2,NA,NA,TRBV7-9,TGTGCCAGCAGCTTATTTGGGGAGCTGTTTTTT,CASSLFGELFF
TRBJ1-2,NA,NA,TRBV6-5,TGTGCCAGCAGTTACTTCGAGGGGGATGGCTACACCTTC,CASSYFEGDGYTF
TRBJ1-2,NA,TRBD1,TRBV5-4,TGTGCCAGCAGCCAGGACAGGAACTATGGCTACACCTTC,CASSQDRNYGYTF
TRBJ1-4,NA,NA,TRBV7-6,TGTGCCAGCAGCTTACTTCCGGCACGGGGGGCAACTAATGAAAAACTGTTTTTT,CASSLLPARGATNEKLFF
TRBJ2-5,NA,NA,TRBV6-5,TGTGCCACCGCGACGGGGGGCCACCAAGAGACCCAGTACTTC,CATATGGHQETQYF
TRBJ2-1,few,NA,TRBV2,TGTGCCAGCAGGGACAGCTACAATGAGCAGTTCTTC,CASRDSYNEQFF
TRBJ2-5,NA,NA,TRBV19,TGTGCCAGTAGGTCCAAGACAGGAGGCCTGGGGACCCAGTACTTC,CASRSKTGGLGTQYF
TRBJ2-7,NA,NA,TRBV4-1,TGCGCCAGCAGCCACGGCCGGACAGATTACGAGCAGTACTTC,CASSHGRTDYEQYF
TRBJ1-2,NA,NA,TRBV4-3,TGCGCCAGCAGCCAAGGGTCGTTTTCCAACTATGGCTACACCTTC,CASSQGSFSNYGYTF
TRBJ1-2,NA,TRBD1,TRBV5-8,TGTGCCAGCAGCCCGGGGACAGCCTCATTTGGCTACACCTTC,CASSPGTASFGYTF
TRBJ2-2,NA,NA,TRBV11-2,TGTGCCAGCAGCCGGGACTTCTCCGTCGGGGAGCTGTTTTTT,CASSRDFSVGELFF
TRBJ1-1,few,NA,TRBV7-9,TGTGCCAGCAGCTTGGGGGGGCTGAACACTGAAGCTTTCTTT,CASSLGGLNTEAFF
TRBJ2-1,few,NA,TRBV4-1,TGCGCCAGCAGCCAAGACGAGGCGGGACTGAACAATGAGCAGTTCTTC,CASSQDEAGLNNEQFF
TRBJ2-7,NA,TRBD2,TRBV14,TGTGCCAGCAGCCAACTAGCGGGATGGTACGAGCAGTACTTC,CASSQLAGWYEQYF
TRBJ2-2,NA,TRBD1,TRBV5-1,TGCGCCAGCAAACCCGGGACAGGGACCACCGGGGAGCTGTTTTTT,CASKPGTGTTGELFF
TRBJ1-1,NA,NA,TRBV27,TGTGCCAGCAGTTTATACGTTGGGACTGAAGCTTTCTTT,CASSLYVGTEAFF
TRBJ2-1,NA,NA,TRBV30,TGTGCCTGGAGCGTGGTCTCCTACAATGAGCAGTTCTTC,CAWSVVSYNEQFF
TRBJ2-7,NA,TRBD1,TRBV18,TGTGCCAGCTCTCAACAGGGGGGAGAGCAGTACTTC,CASSQQGGEQYF
TRBJ2-7,NA,NA,TRBV7-8,TGTGCCAGCAGCTTTACCCGGACCGGTGGGGGTATTTACGAGCAGTACTTC,CASSFTRTGGGIYEQYF
TRBJ2-3,NA,TRBD2,TRBV19,TGTGCCAGTAGTACTCCTAGACTAGCGGGGGGGCCAGATACGCAGTATTTT,CASSTPRLAGGPDTQYF
TRBJ2-5,NA,NA,TRBV12-5,TGTGCTAGTGGTTTGGGACAAACCCAAGAGACCCAGTACTTC,CASGLGQTQETQYF
TRBJ2-5,NA,TRBD2,TRBV5-1,TGCGCCAGCAGCCCATCTAGCGGGGGGTACCAAGAGACCCAGTACTTC,CASSPSSGGYQETQYF
TRBJ2-7,NA,NA,TRBV5-4,TGTGCCAGCAGCTTGACGGGGGACGGTTCCTACGAGCAGTACTTC,CASSLTGDGSYEQYF
TRBJ2-7,few,NA,TRBV27,TGTGCCAGCAGTTTATCGAATTCTGTTTACGAGCAGTACTTC,CASSLSNSVYEQYF